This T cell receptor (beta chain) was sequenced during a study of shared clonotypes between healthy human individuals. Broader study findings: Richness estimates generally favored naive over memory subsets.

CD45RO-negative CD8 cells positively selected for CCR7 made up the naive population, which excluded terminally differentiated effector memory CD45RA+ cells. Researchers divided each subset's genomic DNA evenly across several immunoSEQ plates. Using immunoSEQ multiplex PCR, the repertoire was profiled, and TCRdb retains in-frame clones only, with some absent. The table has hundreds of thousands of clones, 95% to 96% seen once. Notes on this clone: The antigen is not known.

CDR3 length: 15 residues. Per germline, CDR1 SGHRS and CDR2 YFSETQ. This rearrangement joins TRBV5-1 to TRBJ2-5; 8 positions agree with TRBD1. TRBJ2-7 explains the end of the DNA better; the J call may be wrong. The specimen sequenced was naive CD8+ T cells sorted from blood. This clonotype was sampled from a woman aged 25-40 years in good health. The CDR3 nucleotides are TGCGCCAGCAGCGACGGACAGGGAAATTACTACGAGCAGTACTTC. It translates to CASSDGQGNYYEQYF.